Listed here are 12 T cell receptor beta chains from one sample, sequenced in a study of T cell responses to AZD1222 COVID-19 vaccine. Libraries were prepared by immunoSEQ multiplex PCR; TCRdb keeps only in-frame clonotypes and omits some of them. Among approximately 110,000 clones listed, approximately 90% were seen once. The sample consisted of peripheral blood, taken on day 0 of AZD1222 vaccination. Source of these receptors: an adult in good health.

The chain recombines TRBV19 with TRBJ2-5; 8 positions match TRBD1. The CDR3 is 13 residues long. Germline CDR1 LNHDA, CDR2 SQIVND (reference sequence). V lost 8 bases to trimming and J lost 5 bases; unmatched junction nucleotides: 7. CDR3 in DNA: TGTGCCAGTGGACAGGGAGATGTGGAGACCCAGTACTTC. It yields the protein CASGQGDVETQYF.

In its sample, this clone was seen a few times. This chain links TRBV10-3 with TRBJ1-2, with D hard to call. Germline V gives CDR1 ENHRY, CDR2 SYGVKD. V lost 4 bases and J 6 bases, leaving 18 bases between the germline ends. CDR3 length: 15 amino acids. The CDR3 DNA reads TGTGCCATCAGTGCTGGGGAGGGTAGGTTGAATGGCTACACCTTC. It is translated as CAISAGEGRLNGYTF.

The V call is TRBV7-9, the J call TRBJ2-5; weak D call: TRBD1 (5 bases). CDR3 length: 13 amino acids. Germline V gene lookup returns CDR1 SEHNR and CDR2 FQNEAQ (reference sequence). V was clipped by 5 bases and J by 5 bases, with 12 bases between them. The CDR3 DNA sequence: TGTGCCAGCAGCCCAGACAGTGGGGAGACCCAGTACTTC. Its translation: CASSPDSGETQYF.

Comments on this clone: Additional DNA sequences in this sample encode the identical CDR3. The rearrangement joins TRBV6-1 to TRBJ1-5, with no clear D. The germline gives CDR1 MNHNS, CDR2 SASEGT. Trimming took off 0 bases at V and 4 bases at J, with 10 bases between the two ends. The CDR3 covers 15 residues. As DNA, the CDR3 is TGTGCCAGCAGTGAAGCGCCGGGCTCAAATCAGCCCCAGCATTTT. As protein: CASSEAPGSNQPQHF.

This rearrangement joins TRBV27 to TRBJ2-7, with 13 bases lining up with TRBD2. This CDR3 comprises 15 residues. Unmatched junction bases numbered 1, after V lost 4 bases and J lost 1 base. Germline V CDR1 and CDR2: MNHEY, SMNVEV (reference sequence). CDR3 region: CASSWGLAGSYEQYF. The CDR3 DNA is TGTGCCAGCAGTTGGGGACTAGCGGGATCCTACGAGCAGTACTTC.

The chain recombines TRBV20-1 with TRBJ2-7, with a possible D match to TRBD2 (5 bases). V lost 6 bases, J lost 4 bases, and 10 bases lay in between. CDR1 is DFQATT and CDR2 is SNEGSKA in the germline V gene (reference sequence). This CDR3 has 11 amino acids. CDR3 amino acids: CSATLGYEQYF. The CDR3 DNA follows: TGCAGTGCAACACTAGGGTACGAGCAGTACTTC.

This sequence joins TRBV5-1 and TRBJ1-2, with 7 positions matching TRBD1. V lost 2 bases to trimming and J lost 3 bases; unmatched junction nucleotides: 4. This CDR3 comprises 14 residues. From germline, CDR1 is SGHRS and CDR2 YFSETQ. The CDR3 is CASSFDRVDYGYTF. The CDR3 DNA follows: TGCGCCAGCAGCTTTGACAGGGTGGACTATGGCTACACCTTC.

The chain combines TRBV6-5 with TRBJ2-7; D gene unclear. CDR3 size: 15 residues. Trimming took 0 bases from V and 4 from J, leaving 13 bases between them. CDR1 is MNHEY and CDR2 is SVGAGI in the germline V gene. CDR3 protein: CASSYSGLGSYEQYF. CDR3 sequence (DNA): TGTGCCAGCAGTTACTCAGGTCTCGGGTCTTACGAGCAGTACTTC.

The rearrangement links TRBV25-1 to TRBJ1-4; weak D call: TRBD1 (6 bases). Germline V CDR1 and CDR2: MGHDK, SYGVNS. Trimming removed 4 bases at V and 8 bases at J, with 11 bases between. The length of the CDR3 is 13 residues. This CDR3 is CASSGTGSEKLFF. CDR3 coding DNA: TGTGCCAGCAGTGGAACAGGGTCGGAAAAACTGTTTTTT. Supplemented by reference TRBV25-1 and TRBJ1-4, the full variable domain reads EADIYQTPRYLVIGTGKKITLECSQTMGHDKMYWYQQDPGMELHLIHYSYGVNSTEKGDLSSESTVSRIRTEHFPLTLESARPSHTSQYLCASSGTGSEKLFFGSGTQLSVL.

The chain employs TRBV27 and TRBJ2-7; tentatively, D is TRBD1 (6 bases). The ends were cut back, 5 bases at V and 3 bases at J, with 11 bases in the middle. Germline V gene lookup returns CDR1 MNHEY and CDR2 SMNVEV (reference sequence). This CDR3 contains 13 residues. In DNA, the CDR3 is TGTGCCAGCAGTCCTATGGACAGCTACGAGCAGTACTTC. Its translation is CASSPMDSYEQYF.

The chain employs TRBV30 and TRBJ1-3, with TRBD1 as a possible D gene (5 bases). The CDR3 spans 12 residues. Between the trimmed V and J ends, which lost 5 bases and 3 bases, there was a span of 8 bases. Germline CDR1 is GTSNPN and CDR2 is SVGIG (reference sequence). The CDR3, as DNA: TGTGCCTGGCAAGGGGATGGAAACACCATATATTTT. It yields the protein CAWQGDGNTIYF. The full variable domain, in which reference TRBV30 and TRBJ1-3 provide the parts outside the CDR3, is SQTIHQWPATLVQPVGSPLSLECTVEGTSNPNLYWYRQAAGRGLQLLFYSVGIGQISSEVPQNLSASRPQDRQFILSSKKLLLSDSGFYLCAWQGDGNTIYFGEGSWLTVV.

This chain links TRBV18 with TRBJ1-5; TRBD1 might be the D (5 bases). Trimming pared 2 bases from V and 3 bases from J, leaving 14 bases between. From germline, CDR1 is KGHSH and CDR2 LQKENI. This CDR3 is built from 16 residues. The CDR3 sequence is CASSPLGAGFNQPQHF. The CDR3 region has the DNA TGTGCCAGCTCACCATTAGGGGCAGGCTTCAATCAGCCCCAGCATTTT.